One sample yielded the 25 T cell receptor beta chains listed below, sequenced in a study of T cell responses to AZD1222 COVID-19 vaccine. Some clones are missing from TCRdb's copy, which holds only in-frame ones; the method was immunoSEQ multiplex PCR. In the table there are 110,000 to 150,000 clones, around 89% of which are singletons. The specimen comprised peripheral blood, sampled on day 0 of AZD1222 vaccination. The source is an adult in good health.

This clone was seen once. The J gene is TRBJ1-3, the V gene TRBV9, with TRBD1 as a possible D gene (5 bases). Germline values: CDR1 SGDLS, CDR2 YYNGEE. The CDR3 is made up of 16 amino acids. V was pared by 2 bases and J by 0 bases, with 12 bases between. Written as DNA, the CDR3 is TGTGCCAGCAGCGTGTCCACAGGAGACTCTGGAAACACCATATATTTT. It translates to CASSVSTGDSGNTIYF.

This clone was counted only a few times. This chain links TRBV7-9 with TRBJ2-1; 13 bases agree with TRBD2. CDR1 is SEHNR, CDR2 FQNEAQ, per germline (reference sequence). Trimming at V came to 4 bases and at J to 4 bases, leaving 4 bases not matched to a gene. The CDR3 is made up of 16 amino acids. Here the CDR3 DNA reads TGTGCCAGCAGCTCATTACTAGCGGGGGGGTACAATGAGCAGTTCTTC. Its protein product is CASSSLLAGGYNEQFF.

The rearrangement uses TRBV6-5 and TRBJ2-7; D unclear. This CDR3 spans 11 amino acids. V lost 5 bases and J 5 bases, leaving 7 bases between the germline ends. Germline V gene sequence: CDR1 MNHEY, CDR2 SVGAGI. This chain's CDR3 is CASSLGDEQYF. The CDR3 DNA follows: TGTGCCAGCAGTCTTGGAGACGAGCAGTACTTC.

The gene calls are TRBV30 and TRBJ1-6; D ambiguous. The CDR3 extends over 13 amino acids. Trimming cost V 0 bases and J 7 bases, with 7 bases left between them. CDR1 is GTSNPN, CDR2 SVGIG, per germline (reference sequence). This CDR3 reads CAWSVLGNSPLHF. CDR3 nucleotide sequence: TGTGCCTGGAGTGTACTGGGGAATTCACCCCTCCACTTT.

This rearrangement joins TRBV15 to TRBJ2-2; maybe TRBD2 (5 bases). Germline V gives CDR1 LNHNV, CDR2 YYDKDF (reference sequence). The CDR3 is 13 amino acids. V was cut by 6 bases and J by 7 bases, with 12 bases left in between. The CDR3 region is CATRAGIIGELFF. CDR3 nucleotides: TGTGCCACCAGGGCCGGGATAATCGGGGAGCTGTTTTTT.

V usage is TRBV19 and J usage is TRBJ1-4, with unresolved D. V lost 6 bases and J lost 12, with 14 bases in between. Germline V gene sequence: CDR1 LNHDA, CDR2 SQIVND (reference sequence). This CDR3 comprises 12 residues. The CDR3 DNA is TGTGCCAGTAGATTGTCTCCCGGGGAACTGTTTTTT. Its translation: CASRLSPGELFF.

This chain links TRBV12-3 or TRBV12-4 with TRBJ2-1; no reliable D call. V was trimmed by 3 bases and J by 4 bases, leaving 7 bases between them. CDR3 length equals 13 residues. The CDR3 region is CASSFRRYNEQFF. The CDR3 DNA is TGTGCCAGCAGTTTCAGGAGATACAATGAGCAGTTCTTC.

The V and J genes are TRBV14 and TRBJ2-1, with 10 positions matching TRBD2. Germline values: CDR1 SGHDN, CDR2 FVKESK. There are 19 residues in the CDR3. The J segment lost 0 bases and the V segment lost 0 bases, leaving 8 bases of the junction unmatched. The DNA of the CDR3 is TGTGCCAGCAGCCAAGAAGGTCTAGCGGGGGAGAGCTCCTACAATGAGCAGTTCTTC. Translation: CASSQEGLAGESSYNEQFF.

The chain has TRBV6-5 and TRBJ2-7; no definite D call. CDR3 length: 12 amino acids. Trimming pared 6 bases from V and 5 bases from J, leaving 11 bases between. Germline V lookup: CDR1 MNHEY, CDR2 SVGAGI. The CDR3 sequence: CASSLGPDEQYF. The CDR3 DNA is TGTGCCAGCAGCCTCGGACCCGACGAGCAGTACTTC.

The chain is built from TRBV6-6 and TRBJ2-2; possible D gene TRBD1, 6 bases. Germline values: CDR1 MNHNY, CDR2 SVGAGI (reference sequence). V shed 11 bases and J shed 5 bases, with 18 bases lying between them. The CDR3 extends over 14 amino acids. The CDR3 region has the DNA TGTGCCTCACAACAGGGTCGGGGAACCGGGGAGCTGTTTTTT. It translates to CASQQGRGTGELFF.

CDR3 region: CASSIQGVYEQYF. The CDR3 bases are TGTGCCAGCAGCATTCAGGGGGTCTACGAGCAGTACTTC. The chain uses TRBV2 and TRBJ2-7; 7 bases line up with TRBD1. Germline-derived CDR1 and CDR2 are SNHLY and FYNNEI. The ends lost 6 bases at V and 3 bases at J; junction bases unmatched: 5. The CDR3 covers 13 residues.

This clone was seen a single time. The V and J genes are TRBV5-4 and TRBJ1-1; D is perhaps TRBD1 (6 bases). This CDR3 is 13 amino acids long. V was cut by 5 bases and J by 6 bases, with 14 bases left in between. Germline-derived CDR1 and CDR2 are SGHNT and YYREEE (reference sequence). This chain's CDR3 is CASSRGRSAEAFF. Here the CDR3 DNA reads TGTGCCAGCAGTCGGGGGCGGAGCGCTGAAGCTTTCTTT. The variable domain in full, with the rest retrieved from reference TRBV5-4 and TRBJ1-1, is ETGVTQSPTHLIKTRGQQVTLRCSSQSGHNTVSWYQQALGQGPQFIFQYYREEENGRGNFPPRFSGLQFPNYSSELNVNALELDDSALYLCASSRGRSAEAFFGQGTRLTVV.

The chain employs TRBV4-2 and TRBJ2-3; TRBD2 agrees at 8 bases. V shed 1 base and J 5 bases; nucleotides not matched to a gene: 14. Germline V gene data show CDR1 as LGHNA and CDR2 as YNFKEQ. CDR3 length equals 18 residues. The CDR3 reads CASSQAWGFSGTGDTQYF. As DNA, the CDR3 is TGTGCCAGCAGCCAAGCGTGGGGGTTTAGCGGGACGGGAGATACGCAGTATTTT.

In nucleotides, the CDR3 is TGTGCCAGCTCACCGCGGGGTAATGAAAAACTGTTTTTT. It specifies CASSPRGNEKLFF. The rearrangement joins TRBV18 to TRBJ1-4; D not resolved. The ends were cut back, 3 bases at V and 4 bases at J, with 6 bases in the middle. The germline V gene encodes CDR1 KGHSH and CDR2 LQKENI. The CDR3 loop spans 13 amino acids.

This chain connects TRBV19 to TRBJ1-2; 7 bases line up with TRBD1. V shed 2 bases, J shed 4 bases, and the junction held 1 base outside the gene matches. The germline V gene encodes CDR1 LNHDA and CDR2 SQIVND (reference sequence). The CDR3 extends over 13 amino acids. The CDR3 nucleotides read TGTGCCAGTAGTATACAGGGGGGCTATGGCTACACCTTC. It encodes CASSIQGGYGYTF.

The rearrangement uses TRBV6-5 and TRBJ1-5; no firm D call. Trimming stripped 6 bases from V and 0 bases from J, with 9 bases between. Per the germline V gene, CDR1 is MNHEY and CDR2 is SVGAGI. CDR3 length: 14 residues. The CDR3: CASSWKYSNQPQHF. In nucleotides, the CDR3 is TGTGCCAGCAGCTGGAAATATAGCAATCAGCCCCAGCATTTT.

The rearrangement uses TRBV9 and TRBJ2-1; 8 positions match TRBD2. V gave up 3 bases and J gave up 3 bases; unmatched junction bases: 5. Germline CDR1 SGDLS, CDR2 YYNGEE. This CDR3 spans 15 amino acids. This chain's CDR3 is CASSDVAGFYNEQFF. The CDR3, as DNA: TGTGCCAGCAGCGATGTAGCGGGGTTCTACAATGAGCAGTTCTTC.

The CDR3 is CASSLRGGPGGDTQYF. The CDR3 DNA follows: TGCGCCAGCAGCCTGCGCGGGGGGCCGGGGGGTGATACGCAGTATTTT. The V call is TRBV5-1, the J call TRBJ2-3; 8 nucleotides line up with TRBD2. V dropped 4 bases and J dropped 6; count of bases not matched to a gene: 13. CDR3 length: 16 residues. Per the germline V gene, CDR1 is SGHRS and CDR2 is YFSETQ.

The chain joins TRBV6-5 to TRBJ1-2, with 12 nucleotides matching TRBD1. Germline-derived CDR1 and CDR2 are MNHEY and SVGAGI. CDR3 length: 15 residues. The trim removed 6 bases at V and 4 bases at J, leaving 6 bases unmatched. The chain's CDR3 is CASRDGDRGLYGYTF. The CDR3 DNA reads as TGTGCCAGCAGGGATGGGGACAGGGGGCTCTATGGCTACACCTTC.

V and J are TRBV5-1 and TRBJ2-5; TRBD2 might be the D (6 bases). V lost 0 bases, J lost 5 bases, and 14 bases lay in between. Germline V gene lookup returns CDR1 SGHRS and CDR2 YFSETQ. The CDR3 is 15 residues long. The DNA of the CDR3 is TGCGCCAGCAGCTTGGCCGGGGGAGTAGCTGAGACCCAGTACTTC. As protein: CASSLAGGVAETQYF.

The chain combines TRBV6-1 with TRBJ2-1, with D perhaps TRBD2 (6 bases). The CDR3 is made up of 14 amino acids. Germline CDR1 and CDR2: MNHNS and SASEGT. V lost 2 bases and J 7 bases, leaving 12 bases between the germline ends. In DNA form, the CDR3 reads TGTGCCAGCAGTGAACCCCGGGGGAGGAATGAGCAGTTCTTC. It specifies CASSEPRGRNEQFF.

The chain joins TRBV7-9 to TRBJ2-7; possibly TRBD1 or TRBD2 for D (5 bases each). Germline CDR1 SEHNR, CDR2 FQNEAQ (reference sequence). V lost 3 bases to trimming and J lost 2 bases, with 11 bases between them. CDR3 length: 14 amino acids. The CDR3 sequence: CASSFPGAAYEQYF. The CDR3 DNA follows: TGTGCCAGCAGCTTTCCCGGGGCCGCCTACGAGCAGTACTTC.

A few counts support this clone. The CDR3, as DNA: TGTGCCAGCAGTGGGCGTAGCGGGCAAGGAGGTAATGAGCAGTTCTTC. Residues: CASSGRSGQGGNEQFF. V is TRBV6-1 and J is TRBJ2-1; 7 positions agree with TRBD2. The CDR3 extends over 16 amino acids. The V and J ends lost 4 bases and 7 bases, in that order; junction bases with no gene match: 13. Germline lookup yields CDR1 MNHNS and CDR2 SASEGT.

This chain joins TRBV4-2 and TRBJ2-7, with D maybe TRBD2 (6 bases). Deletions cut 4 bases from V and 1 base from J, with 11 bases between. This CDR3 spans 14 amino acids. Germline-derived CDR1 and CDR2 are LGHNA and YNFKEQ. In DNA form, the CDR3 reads TGTGCCAGCAGCCTCCGACTAGTATCCTACGAGCAGTACTTC. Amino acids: CASSLRLVSYEQYF.

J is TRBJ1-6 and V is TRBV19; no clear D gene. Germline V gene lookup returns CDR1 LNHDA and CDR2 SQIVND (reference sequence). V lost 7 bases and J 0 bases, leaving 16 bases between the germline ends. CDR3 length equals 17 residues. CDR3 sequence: CASTPGGKSSYNSPLHF. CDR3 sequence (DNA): TGTGCCAGTACCCCAGGAGGGAAAAGCTCCTATAATTCACCCCTCCACTTT.